This T cell receptor beta chain was retrieved from a study of CD8+CD57+ T cells in acquired aplastic anemia. Overall study context: The average for DNA from sorted CD4+ and CD8+ cells was 2.5 to 4 ug.

Sequencing involved patients with CD8+CD57+ cell expansion previously shown by flow cytometry. Severe acquired aplastic anemia was present in all patients. This clonotype was observed at least ten times. It was genomic DNA that served as the template for profiling TCR beta VDJ and CDR3. TCRdb redid the calling of the reads with MiXCR, one entry per CDR3 protein. The sample consists of under 200,000 distinct CDR3 sequences, roughly 48% of them appearing once. After removal of 6 bases from V and 2 bases from J, the junction contained 10 bases not matched to a gene. Germline CDR1 is MNHNS and CDR2 is SASEGT. The CDR3 is 16 amino acids.

The rearrangement uses TRBV6-1 and TRBJ2-7, with TRBD2 matching over 10 bases. The specimen sequenced was sorted CD4+, CD8+, or CD8+CD57+ T cells (not recorded which) from PBMCs. The sequence was collected from a human donor with aplastic anemia. The CDR3 sequence is CASSPSSGSPPYEQYF. The CDR3 DNA reads TGTGCCAGCAGCCCTTCTAGCGGGAGTCCCCCCTACGAGCAGTACTTC.